This TCR beta chain was found in a study of patients and donors after allogeneic stem cell transplantation. TCRdb processed the RT-PCR reads anew with MiXCR; each CDR3 protein has one entry. The sample lists roughly 190,000 distinct CDR3 sequences; 35% to 50% were seen once. This clonotype turned up a few times. The CDR3 has 13 residues. Trimming took off 2 bases at V and 1 base at J, with 4 bases between the two ends. The sequence derives from a human donor who was either an allogeneic HSCT recipient or a stem cell or donor lymphocyte infusion donor (not recorded which). It is not recorded whose cells these are; they may come from a transplant donor. Sequenced sample: blood, either unsorted or a sorted T cell fraction (not recorded which). The rearrangement links TRBV12-3 or TRBV12-4 to TRBJ2-3, with D unclear. The CDR3 DNA sequence: TGTGCCAGCAGTTTATGGGGCACAGATACGCAGTATTTT. Its protein product is CASSLWGTDTQYF.